The 2 T cell receptor beta chains below were found in one sample sequenced in a study of T cell repertoires in cytomegalovirus infection. Each CDR3 protein is one row after TCRdb ran MiXCR on the reads. The data hold 71,000 or so distinct CDR3 sequences, with 20% observed a single time. Their antigens are not known. The source material was CD8+ T cells from cultured PBMCs, sampled from culture after CMV antigen stimulation. These receptors all stem from a human donor in good health (CMV status not recorded). Some clones in this sample may be carry-over from other donors' samples.

V usage is TRBV4-3 and J usage is TRBJ2-1; 9 bases fit TRBD2. Germline lookup yields CDR1 LGHNA and CDR2 YSLEER. The CDR3 runs 19 residues. V lost 0 bases, J lost 7 bases, and 16 bases stayed unmatched. This chain's CDR3 is CASSQDYTSRRGGQNEQFF. The CDR3, as DNA: TGCGCCAGCAGCCAAGATTACACATCTAGGCGGGGGGGCCAAAATGAGCAGTTCTTC.

CDR3 region: CSVASGANVLTF. The CDR3 region has the DNA TGCAGCGTTGCATCGGGGGCCAACGTCCTGACTTTC. The chain combines TRBV29-1 with TRBJ2-6; D is ambiguous. The CDR3 length is 12 residues. The germline gives CDR1 SQVTM, CDR2 ANQGSEA. Trimming took off 4 bases at V and 4 bases at J, with 5 bases between the two ends. The full variable domain, rest sourced from reference TRBV29-1 and TRBJ2-6, is SAVISQKPSRDICQRGTSLTIQCQVDSQVTMMFWYRQQPGQSLTLIATANQGSEATYESGFVIDKFPISRPNLTFSTLTVSNMSPEDSSIYLCSVASGANVLTFGAGSRLTVL.